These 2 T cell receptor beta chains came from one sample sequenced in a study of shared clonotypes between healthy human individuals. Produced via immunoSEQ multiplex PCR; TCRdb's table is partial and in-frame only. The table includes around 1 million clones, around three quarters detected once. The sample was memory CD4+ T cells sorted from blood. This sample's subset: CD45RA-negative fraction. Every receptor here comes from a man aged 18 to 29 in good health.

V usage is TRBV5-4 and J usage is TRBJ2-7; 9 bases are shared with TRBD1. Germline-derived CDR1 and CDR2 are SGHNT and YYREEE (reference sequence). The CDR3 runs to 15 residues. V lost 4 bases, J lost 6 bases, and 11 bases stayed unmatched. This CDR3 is CASSDRDRVSGEQYF. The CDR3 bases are TGTGCCAGCAGCGACCGGGACAGGGTTTCCGGCGAGCAGTACTTC.

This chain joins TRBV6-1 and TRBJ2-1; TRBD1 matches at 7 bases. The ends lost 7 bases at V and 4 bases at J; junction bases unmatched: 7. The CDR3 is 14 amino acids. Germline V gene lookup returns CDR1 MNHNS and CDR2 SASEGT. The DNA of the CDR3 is TGTGCCAGCACCCGGGACAGCCATTACAATGAGCAGTTCTTC. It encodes CASTRDSHYNEQFF.